This paragraph covers one T cell receptor (beta chain) sequence. This entry is derived from a study of blood T cell repertoires in COVID-19. Study-level information: COVID-19 samples collected from the United States, Italy and Spain covered acute and convalescent phases. PBMCs, B-cell-depleted T cells, or T cells were the source of the cDNA or gDNA that made up the material.

Per the original methods: For nucleated cells, counts were estimated from reference gene primer amplification. The table came from immunoSEQ multiplex PCR; TCRdb's copy has only in-frame clones and leaves some out. Clonal size and the V and J genes are those of that table, whereas D and trimming came from the DNA. This sample has a few hundred thousand clones, with roughly 85% found just once. The V end was cut by 9 bases, the J end by 4 bases, with 12 bases between. In germline, CDR1 is LNHDA, CDR2 SQIVND (reference sequence). The CDR3 has 13 amino acids. This chain joins TRBV19 and TRBJ1-4; no reliable D call. The sequence came from a woman aged 18 to 35 with acute or convalescent COVID-19. The sequencing input was peripheral blood. CDR3 amino acids: CASRTSYNEKLFF. CDR3 DNA sequence: TGTGCCAGCCGGACTTCCTATAATGAAAAACTGTTTTTT.